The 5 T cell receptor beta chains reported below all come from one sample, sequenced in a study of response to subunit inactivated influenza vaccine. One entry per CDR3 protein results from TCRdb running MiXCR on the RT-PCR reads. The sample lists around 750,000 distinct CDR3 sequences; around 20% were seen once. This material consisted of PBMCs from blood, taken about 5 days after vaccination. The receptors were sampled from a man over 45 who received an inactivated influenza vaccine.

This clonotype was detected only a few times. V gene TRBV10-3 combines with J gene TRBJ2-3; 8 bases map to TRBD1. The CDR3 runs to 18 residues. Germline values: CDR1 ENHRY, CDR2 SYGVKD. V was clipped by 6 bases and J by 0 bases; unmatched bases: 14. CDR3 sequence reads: CAIRQDRERTTSTDTQYF. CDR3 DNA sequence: TGTGCCATCAGGCAGGACAGGGAGAGAACCACTAGCACAGATACGCAGTATTTT.

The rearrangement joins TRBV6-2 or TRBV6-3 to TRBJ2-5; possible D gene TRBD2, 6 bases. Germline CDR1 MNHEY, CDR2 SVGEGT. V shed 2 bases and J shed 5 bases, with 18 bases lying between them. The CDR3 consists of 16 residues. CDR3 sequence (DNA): TGTGCCAGCAGTTACGGTTCTACTAGCTTGTCGGAGACCCAGTACTTC. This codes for CASSYGSTSLSETQYF.

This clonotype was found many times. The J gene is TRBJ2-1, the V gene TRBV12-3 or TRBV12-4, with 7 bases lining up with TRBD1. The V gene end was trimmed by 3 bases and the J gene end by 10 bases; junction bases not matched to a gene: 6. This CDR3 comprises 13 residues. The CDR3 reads CASSFPQGIEQFF. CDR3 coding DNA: TGTGCCAGCAGTTTCCCACAGGGGATAGAGCAGTTCTTC.

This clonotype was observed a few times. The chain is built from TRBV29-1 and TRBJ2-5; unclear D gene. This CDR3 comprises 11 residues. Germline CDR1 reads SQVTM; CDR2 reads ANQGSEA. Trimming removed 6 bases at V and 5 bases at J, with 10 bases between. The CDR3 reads CSVGPRETQYF. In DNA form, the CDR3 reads TGCAGCGTCGGACCTAGGGAGACCCAGTACTTC.

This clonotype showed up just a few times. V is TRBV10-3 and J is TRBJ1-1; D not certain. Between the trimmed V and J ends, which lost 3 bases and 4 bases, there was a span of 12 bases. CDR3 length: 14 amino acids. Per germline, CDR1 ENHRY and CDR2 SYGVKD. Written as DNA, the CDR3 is TGTGCCATCAGTGACGGGAGACTGAGCACTGAAGCTTTCTTT. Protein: CAISDGRLSTEAFF.